The following is a TCR beta chain sequence with its context. This clonotype came up a few times. What this receptor recognizes is not known. Within one base of it there is no much larger clone, and no base qualities were kept. The donors were patients who had localized lung adenocarcinoma, which is a subtype of non-small cell lung cancer. The samples were taken from the centers of localized lung adenocarcinomas. For TCR repertoire analysis, CD8+ T cells taken from tumor tissue were profiled apart from CD4+ T cells. Preparation of the library involved PCR. Sequencing was performed on a HiSeq X Ten. TCRdb reran the public reads through fastp at Q25 and MiXCR, keeping productive beta chains. Every entry covers one CDR3 protein and lists the most common genes and DNA from its rows. In all, the sample holds tens of thousands of distinct CDR3 sequences, and roughly half of those were seen once. Clones ranked in the top ten supply roughly a quarter of the sample.

The sample originates from a study of CD4 and CD8 cells across lung adenocarcinoma regions (dated by TCRdb to about 2018). Regarding the complete study: The study compared tumor centers with tumor margins to examine intratumor heterogeneity of the T cell receptor repertoire.

V and J lose 0 bases and 2 bases, and a span of 9 bases separates them. Counted from cysteine to phenylalanine, this CDR3 has 15 amino acids. Only CDR3 DNA is held: 45 bases, read in frame from base 1. CDR1 SGHRS and CDR2 YFSETQ are derived from the germline V gene. The sequence was collected from a female donor with lung adenocarcinoma. The CD4 and CD8 labels of this study may be unreliable. Recombination linked TRBV5-1 to TRBJ2-1, with TRBD2 perhaps the D gene, on 5 matching bases. The sequenced sample was CD8+ T cells from the center of a lung tumor. Sample cell subset or site, as interpreted from the label and publication: tumor center region. The DNA sequence reads TGCGCCAGCAGCTTGGTGATTAGCGCCTACAATGAGCAGTTCTTC. Protein translation: CASSLVISAYNEQFF. Joined to the reference TRBV5-1 and TRBJ2-1 proteins, this CDR3 gives the full variable domain: KAGVTQTPRYLIKTRGQQVTLSCSPISGHRSVSWYQQTPGQGLQFLFEYFSETQRNKGNFPGRFSGRQFSNSRSEMNVSTLELGDSALYLCASSLVISAYNEQFFGPGTRLTVL.